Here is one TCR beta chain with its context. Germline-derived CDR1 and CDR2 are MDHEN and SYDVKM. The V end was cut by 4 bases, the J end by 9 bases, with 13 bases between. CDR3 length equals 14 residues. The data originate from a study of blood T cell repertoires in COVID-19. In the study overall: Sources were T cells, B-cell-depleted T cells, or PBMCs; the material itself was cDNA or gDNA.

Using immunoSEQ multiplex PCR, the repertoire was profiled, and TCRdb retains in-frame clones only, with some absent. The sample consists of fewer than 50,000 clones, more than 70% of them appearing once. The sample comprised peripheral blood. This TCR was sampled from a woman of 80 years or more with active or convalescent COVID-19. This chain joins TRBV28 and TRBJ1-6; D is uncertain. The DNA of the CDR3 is TGTGCCAGCAGTTCCCCGGGTCGGGGTTCACCCCTCCACTTT. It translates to CASSSPGRGSPLHF.